Listed below are T cell receptor beta chains from one sample, sequenced in a study of CD8 T cells in ankylosing spondylitis. TCRdb processed the 5' RACE reads anew with MiXCR; each CDR3 protein has one entry. This table has 200,000 to 250,000 distinct CDR3 sequences, over 9.5% appearing once. Sequencing input: blood, either unsorted or a sorted T cell fraction (not recorded which). Source of these receptors: a male donor with ankylosing spondylitis or in good health (not recorded which). Each CDR3 is given with its conserved first and last residue. D genes are given only for firm matches. For some rows the clone size is stated as once, few or many, or as a class when expanded; others skip it.

size: -; D: -; V: TRBV7-9; J: TRBJ1-1; CDR3: CASSPRTEPNTEAFF; DNA: TGTGCCAGCAGCCCCCGGACAGAACCGAACACTGAAGCTTTCTTT
size: many; D: -; V: TRBV5-1; J: TRBJ2-7; CDR3: CASSLDSRYEQYF; DNA: TGCGCCAGCAGCTTGGACAGCAGATACGAGCAGTACTTC
size: many; D: -; V: TRBV21-1; J: TRBJ2-1; CDR3: CASSKFPRLAGGPLSYNEQFF; DNA: TGTGCCAGCAGCAAGTTTCCAAGACTAGCGGGAGGGCCGCTTTCCTACAATGAGCAGTTCTTC
size: many; D: -; V: TRBV9; J: TRBJ1-1; CDR3: CASSALGGSEAFF; DNA: TGTGCCAGCAGCGCCCTAGGGGGGTCAGAAGCTTTCTTT
size: many; D: -; V: TRBV20-1; J: TRBJ1-1; CDR3: CSAPISGEGRTEAFF; DNA: TGCAGTGCCCCTATCTCCGGGGAGGGAAGGACTGAAGCTTTCTTT
size: many; D: -; V: TRBV7-2; J: TRBJ2-5; CDR3: CASSLGQGKETQYF; DNA: TGTGCCAGCAGCTTAGGGCAGGGGAAGGAGACCCAGTACTTC
size: many; D: -; V: TRBV12-3/TRBV12-4; J: TRBJ2-1; CDR3: CASSLLEGDEQFF; DNA: TGTGCCAGCAGCCTCTTAGAAGGCGATGAGCAGTTCTTC
size: many; D: -; V: TRBV21-1; J: TRBJ1-2; CDR3: CASSSSDPRPHGYTF; DNA: TGTGCCAGCAGCTCCTCGGACCCTAGGCCACATGGCTACACCTTC
size: many; D: -; V: TRBV12-3/TRBV12-4; J: TRBJ2-1; CDR3: CASSLRILTRKHGEQFF; DNA: TGTGCCAGCAGTTTACGAATTCTCACCCGGAAACATGGTGAGCAGTTCTTC
size: many; D: -; V: TRBV12-3/TRBV12-4; J: TRBJ1-5; CDR3: CASSLVFIGRTETNQPQHF; DNA: TGTGCCAGCAGTTTAGTATTCATTGGGCGGACAGAGACTAATCAGCCCCAGCATTTT
size: many; D: -; V: TRBV4-1; J: TRBJ2-7; CDR3: CASSHLPLEGVSYEQYF; DNA: TGCGCCAGCAGCCACCTACCCCTGGAGGGGGTATCCTACGAGCAGTACTTC
size: many; D: -; V: TRBV12-3/TRBV12-4; J: TRBJ1-5; CDR3: CASPRRVCNQPQHF; DNA: TGTGCCAGCCCCAGGCGGGTGTGCAATCAGCCCCAGCATTTT
size: many; D: TRBD2; V: TRBV30; J: TRBJ2-3; CDR3: CAWSVLGRSGRAGDTQYF; DNA: TGTGCCTGGAGTGTACTAGGCCGGAGCGGGAGGGCCGGAGATACGCAGTATTTT
size: many; D: TRBD1; V: TRBV10-3; J: TRBJ2-3; CDR3: CAIRHSPGQGPDTQYF; DNA: TGTGCCATCAGACACTCACCGGGACAGGGGCCAGATACGCAGTATTTT
size: many; D: -; V: TRBV5-1; J: TRBJ1-1; CDR3: CASSLGETVLNTEAFF; DNA: TGCGCCAGCAGCTTGGGAGAGACAGTCCTGAACACTGAAGCTTTCTTT
size: -; D: -; V: TRBV6-1; J: TRBJ2-1; CDR3: CASRSIRALGGNEQFF; DNA: TGTGCCAGCAGATCGATCCGGGCCCTGGGGGGCAATGAGCAGTTCTTC
size: few; D: TRBD2; V: TRBV2; J: TRBJ2-7; CDR3: CASSVAGGLLEQYF; DNA: TGTGCCAGCAGTGTTGCGGGAGGGTTACTCGAGCAGTACTTC
size: many; D: -; V: TRBV20-1; J: TRBJ1-6; CDR3: CSARDVSSYNSPLHF; DNA: TGCAGTGCTAGAGATGTAAGCTCCTATAATTCACCCCTCCACTTT
size: many; D: TRBD1; V: TRBV20-1; J: TRBJ1-2; CDR3: CSANRGRGYGYTF; DNA: TGCAGTGCTAACAGGGGGCGGGGCTATGGCTACACCTTC
size: -; D: -; V: TRBV20-1; J: TRBJ2-3; CDR3: CSAFPSAADTQYF; DNA: TGCAGTGCTTTTCCATCAGCGGCAGATACGCAGTATTTT
size: many; D: TRBD1; V: TRBV25-1; J: TRBJ1-5; CDR3: CASSEYGTANQPQHF; DNA: TGTGCCAGCAGTGAATACGGGACAGCCAATCAGCCCCAGCATTTT